The clone carrying this TCR beta chain was seen repeatedly, ten times or more. What it binds is unknown. This CDR3 spans 15 amino acids. In germline, CDR1 is MNHEY, CDR2 SVGEGT. Losses at the gene ends were 4 bases for V and 0 bases for J; bases not matched to a gene: 2. This sample is drawn from a study of CD8 T cells in ankylosing spondylitis. It was by quantitative 5'-RACE with molecular barcodes that TCR beta libraries were made. TCRdb fed the 5' RACE reads into MiXCR, producing one record per CDR3 protein. The table shows about 140,000 distinct CDR3 sequences, with 8% to 9% occurring only once. Broader study findings: Existing reports had already noted some motif variants in reactive arthritis synovial fluid and blood.

Sequenced material: synovial fluid, either unsorted or a sorted T cell fraction (not recorded which). V usage is TRBV6-2 or TRBV6-3 and J usage is TRBJ2-1; 8 nucleotides agree with TRBD1. This TCR was recovered from a male donor with ankylosing spondylitis. CDR3: CASSSTGGSYNEQFF. In nucleotides, the CDR3 is TGTGCCAGCAGTTCCACAGGGGGCTCCTACAATGAGCAGTTCTTC.